The present entry profiles one T cell receptor beta chain with its context. This sample includes further DNA sequences coding for the same CDR3. Profiling relied on immunoSEQ multiplex PCR, and the TCRdb table lists in-frame clones only, not all of them. The data hold roughly 260,000 clones, with approximately 85% observed a single time. This sample was taken from a study of blood T cell repertoires in COVID-19. The germline V gene encodes CDR1 SGDLS and CDR2 YYNGEE. J was trimmed by 0 bases and V by 0 bases; bases with no gene match: 0. This CDR3 is built from 14 residues. This chain connects TRBV9 to TRBJ2-7; 7 nucleotides line up with TRBD2. Material: PBMCs or T cells enriched from blood (not recorded which). The clonotype comes from a woman between 50 and 59 years old who had recovered from COVID-19. Here the CDR3 reads CASSVGGSSYEQYF. CDR3 coding DNA: TGTGCCAGCAGCGTAGGCGGGAGCTCCTACGAGCAGTACTTC.